The 20 T cell receptor beta chains below come from one sample, sequenced in a study of control samples from healthy donors and cancer patients. Sequencing used immunoSEQ multiplex PCR; TCRdb keeps in-frame clones, though not all of them. The data contain tens of thousands of clones, approximately 90% of them singletons. The sequenced sample was PBMCs. These receptors originate from a woman aged 40 to 49 with head and neck cancer.

V usage is TRBV11-2 and J usage is TRBJ1-1; TRBD1 matches at 7 bases. Germline CDR1 is SGHAT and CDR2 is FQNNGV. There are 13 residues in the CDR3. Trimming took 2 bases from V and 7 from J; bases not matched to a gene: 4. CDR3 bases: TGTGCCAGCAGCTTAAGAGGGGGCAGTGAAGCTTTCTTT. This sequence encodes CASSLRGGSEAFF.

The chain links TRBV2 to TRBJ1-1, with D hard to call. Trimming left V 2 bases short and J 2 bases short, with 12 bases between. The CDR3 contains 15 residues. The V gene's germline CDR1 is SNHLY and CDR2 FYNNEI. CDR3 coding DNA: TGTGCCAGCAGTGAAAGTTGGCCCAGAAACACTGAAGCTTTCTTT. It translates to CASSESWPRNTEAFF.

V and J are TRBV19 and TRBJ1-4; the D is unclear. The germline V gene encodes CDR1 LNHDA and CDR2 SQIVND (reference sequence). This CDR3 is built from 14 residues. With 7 bases removed from V and 0 bases from J, the gap between germline ends came to 9 bases. CDR3 residues: CASTDIATNEKLFF. DNA of the CDR3: TGTGCCAGTACCGATATTGCAACTAATGAAAAACTGTTTTTT.

V is TRBV5-5 and J is TRBJ1-1; D call uncertain. CDR1 and CDR2 from the germline V gene are SGHKS and YYEKEE (reference sequence). Trimming took 7 bases from V and 0 from J, leaving 10 bases between them. The CDR3 is 13 amino acids. The CDR3 sequence: CASRVVMNTEAFF. For the CDR3, the DNA is TGTGCCAGCCGAGTAGTCATGAACACTGAAGCTTTCTTT.

This chain links TRBV27 with TRBJ2-7; 10 bases match TRBD2. From germline, CDR1 is MNHEY and CDR2 SMNVEV (reference sequence). V was pared by 1 base and J by 4 bases, with 7 bases of the junction left unmatched. The CDR3 length is 16 residues. This CDR3 reads CASSLLASGRWYEQYF. Written as DNA, the CDR3 is TGTGCCAGCAGTTTATTAGCTAGCGGGAGATGGTACGAGCAGTACTTC.

The rearrangement links TRBV7-2 to TRBJ2-7; the D is unclear. Germline CDR1 SGHTA, CDR2 FQGNSA. This CDR3 is 13 amino acids long. Trimming shortened V by 2 bases and J by 2 bases, and 7 bases separated the two germline ends. The CDR3 protein is CASSLITPYEQYF. The CDR3 DNA reads TGTGCCAGCAGCTTAATTACCCCCTACGAGCAGTACTTC.

The chain joins TRBV10-3 to TRBJ1-4, with D perhaps TRBD1 (5 bases). CDR1 and CDR2 (germline): ENHRY, SYGVKD. V lost 3 bases and J lost 8, with 10 bases in between. CDR3 length: 13 amino acids. The CDR3 spells CAISDREREKLFF. The CDR3, as DNA: TGTGCCATCAGTGACAGGGAGAGGGAAAAACTGTTTTTT.

V gene TRBV7-2 combines with J gene TRBJ2-1; the match to TRBD2 covers 9 bases. Looked up from germline, CDR1 is SGHTA and CDR2 is FQGNSA. The CDR3 covers 15 residues. Trimming cost V 7 bases and J 6 bases; bases outside gene matches: 10. Written as DNA, the CDR3 is TGTGCCAGCAACTTTGGGAGCGGGAGGAGCAATGAGCAGTTCTTC. This sequence encodes CASNFGSGRSNEQFF.

Here the CDR3 DNA reads TGTGCCAGTAGTACGGCGTCCTGGTCTGAAGCTTTCTTT. Translated: CASSTASWSEAFF. This sequence joins TRBV19 and TRBJ1-1; D uncertain. V lost 4 bases to trimming and J lost 6 bases, with 12 bases between them. This CDR3 has 13 residues. From germline, CDR1 is LNHDA and CDR2 SQIVND (reference sequence). Based on the CDR3 plus reference TRBV19 and TRBJ1-1, the full variable domain is DGGITQSPKYLFRKEGQNVTLSCEQNLNHDAMYWYRQDPGQGLRLIYYSQIVNDFQKGDIAEGYSVSREKKESFPLTVTSAQKNPTAFYLCASSTASWSEAFFGQGTRLTVV.

The rearrangement uses TRBV7-2 and TRBJ2-7; 8 positions agree with TRBD1. The CDR3 totals 14 residues. Germline V CDR1 and CDR2: SGHTA, FQGNSA. V was pared by 4 bases and J by 0 bases, with 2 bases of the junction left unmatched. The CDR3 is CASSSQGASYEQYF. The CDR3 DNA reads TGTGCCAGCAGCTCCCAGGGGGCCTCCTACGAGCAGTACTTC.

This chain connects TRBV21-1 to TRBJ1-5; the D call TRBD1 from the table was never checked on the DNA. TRBV21-1 is a listed pseudogene. The CDR3 runs to 15 residues. The CDR3 DNA is TGTGCCAGCAGCAAAGGGGGACAGAAGAATCAGCCCCAGCATTTT. It translates to CASSKGGQKNQPQHF.

The rearrangement joins TRBV30 to TRBJ1-1; D call uncertain. Per germline, CDR1 GTSNPN and CDR2 SVGIG (reference sequence). The CDR3 spans 14 residues. The germline V and J ends were trimmed by 6 bases and 1 base, with 15 bases remaining between them. The CDR3 nucleotides read TGTGCCTGTATGTCGGGCGGGTGGAACACTGAAGCTTTCTTT. Translation: CACMSGGWNTEAFF.

The rearrangement joins TRBV30 to TRBJ1-5; no firm D call. V dropped 1 base and J dropped 3 bases, with 4 bases sitting between them. CDR1 GTSNPN and CDR2 SVGIG come from the germline V gene (reference sequence). The CDR3 extends over 12 amino acids. The DNA of the CDR3 is TGTGCCTGGAGTGCGACCAATCAGCCCCAGCATTTT. It translates to CAWSATNQPQHF.

The chain is built from TRBV6-6 and TRBJ1-1; the D gene is possibly TRBD1 (5 bases). V lost 5 bases to trimming and J lost 5 bases, with 9 bases between them. From germline, CDR1 is MNHNY and CDR2 SVGAGI (reference sequence). The CDR3 length is 12 residues. The CDR3 region is CASSAQGTEAFF. CDR3 DNA: TGTGCCAGCAGTGCCCAGGGTACTGAAGCTTTCTTT.

The chain carries TRBV19 and TRBJ2-7; 11 nucleotides agree with TRBD2. The CDR3 is 17 amino acids. After removal of 1 base from V and 7 bases from J, the junction contained 12 bases not matched to a gene. CDR1 is LNHDA and CDR2 is SQIVND in the germline V gene (reference sequence). CDR3 in amino acids: CASSIVALAGAFGEQYF. CDR3 coding DNA: TGTGCCAGTAGTATAGTCGCACTAGCGGGAGCATTTGGAGAGCAGTACTTC. Full variable domain (outside the CDR3, taken from reference TRBV19 and TRBJ2-7): DGGITQSPKYLFRKEGQNVTLSCEQNLNHDAMYWYRQDPGQGLRLIYYSQIVNDFQKGDIAEGYSVSREKKESFPLTVTSAQKNPTAFYLCASSIVALAGAFGEQYFGPGTRLTVT.

The V call is TRBV6-2 or TRBV6-3, the J call TRBJ1-4; TRBD1 aligns across 7 bases. Germline values: CDR1 MNHEY, CDR2 SVGEGT. J was trimmed by 8 bases and V by 6 bases; bases with no gene match: 9. The CDR3 contains 14 residues. The CDR3 DNA sequence: TGTGCCAGCAGCCCAAGACAGGGACCGGAAAAACTGTTTTTT. This sequence encodes CASSPRQGPEKLFF.

This clone has a single count. The chain carries TRBV5-1 and TRBJ1-2; 7 bases map to TRBD1. This CDR3 region has 13 residues. The V gene end was trimmed by 1 base and the J gene end by 4 bases; junction bases not matched to a gene: 1. Germline V gene lookup returns CDR1 SGHRS and CDR2 YFSETQ. The chain's CDR3 is CASSLPGGYGYTF. Here the CDR3 DNA reads TGCGCCAGCAGCTTGCCAGGGGGCTATGGCTACACCTTC.

This sequence joins TRBV9 and TRBJ2-7; D possibly uses TRBD1 or TRBD2 (5 bases each). CDR1 is SGDLS and CDR2 is YYNGEE in the germline V gene. V shed 3 bases and J shed 5 bases, with 21 bases lying between them. This CDR3 spans 16 amino acids. The CDR3 DNA is TGTGCCAGCAGCGGAGCAGGGAGCTCTTCGGTAGACGAGCAGTACTTC. It encodes CASSGAGSSSVDEQYF.

The CDR3 region is CASSANLDSEQFF. The DNA for the CDR3 is TGTGCCAGTAGTGCGAACCTGGACAGTGAGCAGTTCTTC. V and J are TRBV19 and TRBJ2-1, with D perhaps matching TRBD1 (6 bases). Germline V gives CDR1 LNHDA, CDR2 SQIVND (reference sequence). V lost 5 bases, J lost 9 bases, and 14 bases lay in between. This CDR3 contains 13 residues. The variable domain in full, with the rest retrieved from reference TRBV19 and TRBJ2-1, is DGGITQSPKYLFRKEGQNVTLSCEQNLNHDAMYWYRQDPGQGLRLIYYSQIVNDFQKGDIAEGYSVSREKKESFPLTVTSAQKNPTAFYLCASSANLDSEQFFGPGTRLTVL.

The V gene is TRBV7-2, the J gene TRBJ1-6; D is possibly TRBD1 (6 bases). The CDR3 loop spans 14 amino acids. With 5 bases removed from V and 8 bases from J, the gap between germline ends came to 13 bases. CDR1 and CDR2 (germline): SGHTA, FQGNSA. The CDR3, as DNA: TGTGCCAGCAGCCAAACGGGGGGCTATTCACCCCTCCACTTT. Translating it yields CASSQTGGYSPLHF. The whole variable domain, filled in from reference TRBV7-2 and TRBJ1-6, reads GAGVSQSPSNKVTEKGKDVELRCDPISGHTALYWYRQSLGQGLEFLIYFQGNSAPDKSGLPSDRFSAERTGGSVSTLTIQRTQQEDSAVYLCASSQTGGYSPLHFGNGTRLTVT.